The present entry profiles one T cell receptor (beta chain) with its context. These data are taken from a study of blood T cell repertoires in COVID-19. Across the whole study: Sources were T cells, B-cell-depleted T cells, or PBMCs; the material itself was cDNA or gDNA.

Original processing methods: Nucleated cell counts were estimated from reference gene primer amplification. Some clones are missing from TCRdb's copy, which holds only in-frame ones; the method was immunoSEQ multiplex PCR. That table is the source of V, J and clone size, and D and trimming were worked out from the DNA. The data contain about 270,000 clones, about 81% of them singletons. The sequencing input was peripheral blood. The TCR was taken from a human donor with COVID-19, enrolled during active disease. The donor label of this sample is uncertain.

As DNA, the CDR3 is TGTGCCAGCTCACTGCCAGCGGGAGGGCCGAAATACAATGAGCAGTTCTTC. This sequence encodes CASSLPAGGPKYNEQFF. This rearrangement joins TRBV18 to TRBJ2-1, with TRBD2 identical over 10 bases. Germline V gene data show CDR1 as KGHSH and CDR2 as LQKENI. V dropped 4 bases and J dropped 4; count of bases not matched to a gene: 10. The CDR3 runs 17 residues.